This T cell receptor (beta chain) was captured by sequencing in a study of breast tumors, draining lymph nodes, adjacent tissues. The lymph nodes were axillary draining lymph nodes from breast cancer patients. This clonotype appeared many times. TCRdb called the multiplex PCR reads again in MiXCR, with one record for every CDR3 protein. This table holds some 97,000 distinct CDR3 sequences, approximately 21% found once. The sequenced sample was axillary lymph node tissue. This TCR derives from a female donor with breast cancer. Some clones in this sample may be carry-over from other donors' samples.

The CDR3 nucleotides read TGTGCCAGCAGGGGGGGGGCGCGGTACACCGGGGAGCTGTTTTTT. Residues: CASRGGARYTGELFF. The J gene is TRBJ2-2, the V gene TRBV2, with D possibly being TRBD2 (7 bases). The V end lost 6 bases, the J end lost 3 bases, and 14 bases lay between the germline ends. Germline loops: CDR1 SNHLY, CDR2 FYNNEI. The CDR3 is 15 residues long.